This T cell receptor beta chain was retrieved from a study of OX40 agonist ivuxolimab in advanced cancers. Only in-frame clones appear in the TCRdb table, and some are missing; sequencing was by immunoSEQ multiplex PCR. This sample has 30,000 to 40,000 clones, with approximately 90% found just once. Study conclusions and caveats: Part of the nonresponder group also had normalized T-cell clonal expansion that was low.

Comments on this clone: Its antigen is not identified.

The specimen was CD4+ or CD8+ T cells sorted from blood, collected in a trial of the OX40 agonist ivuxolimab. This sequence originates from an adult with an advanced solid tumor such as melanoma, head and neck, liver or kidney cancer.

The CDR3: CASSQDANEQYF. The CDR3 DNA sequence: TGCGCCAGCAGCCAAGATGCCAACGAGCAGTACTTC. The V gene is TRBV4-1, the J gene TRBJ2-7, with no clear D. This CDR3 has 12 amino acids. Looked up from germline, CDR1 is MGHRA and CDR2 is YSYEKL. V was clipped by 0 bases and J by 5 bases, with 5 bases between them.